This TCR beta chain was identified in a study of shared clonotypes between healthy human individuals. Germline V lookup: CDR1 SGHAT, CDR2 FQNNGV. The CDR3 loop spans 16 amino acids. J gave up 7 bases and V 2 bases, and 11 bases lay outside the gene matches. Some clones are missing from TCRdb's copy, which holds only in-frame ones; the method was immunoSEQ multiplex PCR. The sample lists roughly 650,000 clones; roughly 96% were seen once. It was CD45RO-negative cells, positively selected for CCR7, that made up naive CD8 cells, with terminally differentiated effector memory CD45RA+ cells excluded. The chain links TRBV11-2 to TRBJ2-1; 7 positions agree with TRBD2. The sequenced sample was naive CD8+ T cells sorted from blood. This sequence originates from a woman under 40 in good health. The CDR3 DNA is TGTGCCAGCAGCTTATATACCCGGACTAGTATAAATGAGCAGTTCTTC. Translation gives CASSLYTRTSINEQFF.